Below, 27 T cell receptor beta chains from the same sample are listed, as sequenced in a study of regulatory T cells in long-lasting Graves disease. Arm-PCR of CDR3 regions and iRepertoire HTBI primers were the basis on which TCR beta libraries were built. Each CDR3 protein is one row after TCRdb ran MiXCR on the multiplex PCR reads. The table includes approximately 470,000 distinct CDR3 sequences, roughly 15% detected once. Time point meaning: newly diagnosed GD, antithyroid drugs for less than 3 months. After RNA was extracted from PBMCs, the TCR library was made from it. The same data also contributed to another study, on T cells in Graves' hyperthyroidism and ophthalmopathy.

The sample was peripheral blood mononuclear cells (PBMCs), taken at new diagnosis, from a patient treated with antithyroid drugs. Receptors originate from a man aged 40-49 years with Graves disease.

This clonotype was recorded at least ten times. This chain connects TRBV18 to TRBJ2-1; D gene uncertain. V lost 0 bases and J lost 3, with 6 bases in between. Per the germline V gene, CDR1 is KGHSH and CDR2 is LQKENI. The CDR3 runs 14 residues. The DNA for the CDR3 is TGTGCCAGCTCACCACCGGTGATCTACAATGAGCAGTTCTTC. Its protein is CASSPPVIYNEQFF.

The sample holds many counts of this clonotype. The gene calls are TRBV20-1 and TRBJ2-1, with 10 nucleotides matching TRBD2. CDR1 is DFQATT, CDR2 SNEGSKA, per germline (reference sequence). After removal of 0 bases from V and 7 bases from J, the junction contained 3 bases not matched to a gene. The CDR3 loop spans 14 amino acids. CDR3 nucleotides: TGCAGTGCTAGAGAACTAGCGGGACGTAATGAGCAGTTCTTC. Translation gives CSARELAGRNEQFF.

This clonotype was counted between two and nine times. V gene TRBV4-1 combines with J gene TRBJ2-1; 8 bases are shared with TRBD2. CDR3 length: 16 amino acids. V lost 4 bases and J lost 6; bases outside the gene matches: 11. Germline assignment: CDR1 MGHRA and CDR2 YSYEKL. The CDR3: CASSRPERERGNEQFF. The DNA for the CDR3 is TGCGCCAGCAGCCGTCCTGAGCGGGAGAGGGGCAATGAGCAGTTCTTC.

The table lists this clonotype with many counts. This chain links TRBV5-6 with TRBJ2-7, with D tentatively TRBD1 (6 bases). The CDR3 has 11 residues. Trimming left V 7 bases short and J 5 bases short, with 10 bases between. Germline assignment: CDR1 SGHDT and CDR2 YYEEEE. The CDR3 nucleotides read TGTGCCAGCGGCGACAGGAACGAGCAGTACTTC. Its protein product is CASGDRNEQYF.

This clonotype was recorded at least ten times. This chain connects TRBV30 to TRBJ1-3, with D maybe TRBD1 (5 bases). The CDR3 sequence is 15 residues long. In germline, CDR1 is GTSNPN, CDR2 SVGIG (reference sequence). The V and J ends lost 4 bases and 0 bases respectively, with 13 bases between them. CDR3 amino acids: CAWKAGAFSGNTIYF. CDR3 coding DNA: TGTGCCTGGAAGGCTGGGGCCTTCTCTGGAAACACCATATATTTT.

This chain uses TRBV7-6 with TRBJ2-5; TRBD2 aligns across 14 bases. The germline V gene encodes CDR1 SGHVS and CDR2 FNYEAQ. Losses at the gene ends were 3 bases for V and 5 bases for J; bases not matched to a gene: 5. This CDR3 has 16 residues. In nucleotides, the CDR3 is TGTGCCAGCAGCTTGAGGACTAGCGGGAGGTGGGAGACCCAGTACTTC. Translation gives CASSLRTSGRWETQYF. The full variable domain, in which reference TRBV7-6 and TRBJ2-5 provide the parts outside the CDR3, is GAGVSQSPRYKVTKRGQDVALRCDPISGHVSLYWYRQALGQGPEFLTYFNYEAQQDKSGLPNDRFSAERPEGSISTLTIQRTEQRDSAMYRCASSLRTSGRWETQYFGPGTRLLVL.

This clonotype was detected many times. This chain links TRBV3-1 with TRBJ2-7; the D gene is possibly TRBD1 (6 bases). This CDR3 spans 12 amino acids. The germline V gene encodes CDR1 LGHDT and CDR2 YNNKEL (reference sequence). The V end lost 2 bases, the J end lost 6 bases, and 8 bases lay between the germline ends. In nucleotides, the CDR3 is TGTGCCAGCAGCCAAAGGGACACCGAGCAGTACTTC. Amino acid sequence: CASSQRDTEQYF.

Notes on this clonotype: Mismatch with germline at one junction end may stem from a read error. Written as DNA, the CDR3 is TGTGCCGGCAGCTTGGTGCCATATAGCACAGATACGCAGTATTTT. The encoded protein is CAGSLVPYSTDTQYF. The rearrangement links TRBV5-5 to TRBJ2-3; D ambiguous. This CDR3 is 15 amino acids long. Germline-derived CDR1 and CDR2 are SGHKS and YYEKEE (reference sequence).

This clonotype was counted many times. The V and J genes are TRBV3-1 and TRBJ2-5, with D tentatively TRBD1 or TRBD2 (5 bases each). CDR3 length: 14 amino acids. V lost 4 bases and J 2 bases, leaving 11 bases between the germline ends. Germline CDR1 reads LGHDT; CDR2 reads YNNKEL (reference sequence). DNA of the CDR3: TGTGCCAGCAGCCGGATGGGGACGCAAGAGACCCAGTACTTC. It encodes CASSRMGTQETQYF.

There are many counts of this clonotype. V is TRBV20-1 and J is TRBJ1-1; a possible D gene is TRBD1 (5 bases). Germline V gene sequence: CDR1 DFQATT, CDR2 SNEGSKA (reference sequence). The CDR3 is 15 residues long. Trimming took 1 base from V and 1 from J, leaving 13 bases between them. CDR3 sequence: CSARATGTGNTEAFF. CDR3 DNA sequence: TGCAGTGCTAGAGCGACCGGGACCGGGAACACTGAAGCTTTCTTT.

CDR3 coding DNA: TGTGCCAGCTCCTCTCTGGATGATGTGTACAATGAGCAGTTCTTC. As protein: CASSSLDDVYNEQFF. The rearrangement links TRBV18 to TRBJ2-1; no reliable D call. Trimming removed 6 bases from V and 4 bases from J, with 16 bases in between. From germline, CDR1 is KGHSH and CDR2 LQKENI. This CDR3 is 15 amino acids long. The full variable domain, rest sourced from reference TRBV18 and TRBJ2-1, is NAGVMQNPRHLVRRRGQEARLRCSPMKGHSHVYWYRQLPEEGLKFMVYLQKENIIDESGMPKERFSAEFPKEGPSILRIQQVVRGDSAAYFCASSSLDDVYNEQFFGPGTRLTVL.

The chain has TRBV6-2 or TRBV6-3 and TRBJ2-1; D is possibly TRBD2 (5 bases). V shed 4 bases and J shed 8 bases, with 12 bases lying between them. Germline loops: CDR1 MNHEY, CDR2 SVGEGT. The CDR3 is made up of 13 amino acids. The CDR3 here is CASSLGGQDEQFF. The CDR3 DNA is TGTGCCAGCAGTTTAGGAGGCCAGGATGAGCAGTTCTTC.

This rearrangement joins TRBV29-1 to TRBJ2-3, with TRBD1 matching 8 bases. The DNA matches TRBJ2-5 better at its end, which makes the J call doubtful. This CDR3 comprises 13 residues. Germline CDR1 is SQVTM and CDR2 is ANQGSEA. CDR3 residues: CSAPLQGGETQYF. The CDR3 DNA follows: TGCAGCGCCCCCTTACAGGGGGGCGAGACCCAGTACTTC.

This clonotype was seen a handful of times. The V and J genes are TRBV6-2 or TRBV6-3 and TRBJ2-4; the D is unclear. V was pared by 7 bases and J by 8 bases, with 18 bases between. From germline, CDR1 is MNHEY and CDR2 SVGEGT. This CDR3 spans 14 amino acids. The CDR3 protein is CASKAGPQGDIQYF. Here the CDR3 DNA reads TGTGCCAGCAAAGCCGGGCCCCAAGGAGACATTCAGTACTTC.

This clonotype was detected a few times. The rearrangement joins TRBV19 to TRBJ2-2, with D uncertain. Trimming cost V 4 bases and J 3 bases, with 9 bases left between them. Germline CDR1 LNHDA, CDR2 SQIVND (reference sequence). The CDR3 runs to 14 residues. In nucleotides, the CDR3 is TGTGCCAGTAGTACCAACTGGTACACCGGGGAGCTGTTTTTT. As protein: CASSTNWYTGELFF. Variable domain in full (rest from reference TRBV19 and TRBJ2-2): DGGITQSPKYLFRKEGQNVTLSCEQNLNHDAMYWYRQDPGQGLRLIYYSQIVNDFQKGDIAEGYSVSREKKESFPLTVTSAQKNPTAFYLCASSTNWYTGELFFGEGSRLTVL.

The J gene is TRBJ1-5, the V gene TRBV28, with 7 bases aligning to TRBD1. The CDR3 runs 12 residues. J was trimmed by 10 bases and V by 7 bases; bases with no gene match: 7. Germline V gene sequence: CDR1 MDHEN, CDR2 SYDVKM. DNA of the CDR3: TGTGCCAGCACCCAGACAGGGATACCCCAGCATTTT. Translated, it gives CASTQTGIPQHF.

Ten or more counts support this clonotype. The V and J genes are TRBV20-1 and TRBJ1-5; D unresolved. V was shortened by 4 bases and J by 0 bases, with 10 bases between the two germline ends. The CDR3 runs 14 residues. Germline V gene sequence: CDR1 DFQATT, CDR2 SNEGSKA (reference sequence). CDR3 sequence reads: CSANKGYSNQPQHF. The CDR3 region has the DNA TGCAGTGCTAACAAGGGTTATAGCAATCAGCCCCAGCATTTT.

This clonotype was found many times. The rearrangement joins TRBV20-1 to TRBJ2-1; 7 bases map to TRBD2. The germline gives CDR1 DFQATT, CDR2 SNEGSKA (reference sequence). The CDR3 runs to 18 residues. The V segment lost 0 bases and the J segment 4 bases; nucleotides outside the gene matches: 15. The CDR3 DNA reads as TGCAGTGCTAGAGACCCCACTTTTGCGGGAGAGGGGTACAATGAGCAGTTCTTC. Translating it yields CSARDPTFAGEGYNEQFF.

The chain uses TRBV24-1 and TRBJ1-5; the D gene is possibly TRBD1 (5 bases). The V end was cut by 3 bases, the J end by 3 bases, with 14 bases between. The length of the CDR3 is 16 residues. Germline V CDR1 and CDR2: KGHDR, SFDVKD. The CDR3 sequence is CATSDRGTVDNQPQHF. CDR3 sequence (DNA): TGTGCCACCAGTGATCGGGGGACGGTTGACAATCAGCCCCAGCATTTT.

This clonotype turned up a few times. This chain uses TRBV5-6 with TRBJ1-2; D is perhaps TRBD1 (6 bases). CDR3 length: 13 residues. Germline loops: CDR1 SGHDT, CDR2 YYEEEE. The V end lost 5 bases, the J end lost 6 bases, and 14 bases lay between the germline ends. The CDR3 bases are TGTGCCAGCAGACCCAGGGGTCGGAATGGCTACACCTTC. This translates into CASRPRGRNGYTF.

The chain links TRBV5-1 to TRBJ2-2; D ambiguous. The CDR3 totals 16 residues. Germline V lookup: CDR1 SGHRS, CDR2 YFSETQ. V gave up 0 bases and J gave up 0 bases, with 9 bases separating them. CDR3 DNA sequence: TGCGCCAGCAGCTTGGCGGCCGTAGCGAACACCGGGGAGCTGTTTTTT. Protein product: CASSLAAVANTGELFF.

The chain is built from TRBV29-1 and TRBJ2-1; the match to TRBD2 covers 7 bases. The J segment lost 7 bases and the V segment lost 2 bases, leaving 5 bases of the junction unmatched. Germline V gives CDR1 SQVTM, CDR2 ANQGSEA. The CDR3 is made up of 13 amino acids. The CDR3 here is CSVEFGRQNEQFF. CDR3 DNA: TGCAGCGTTGAATTCGGGAGGCAGAATGAGCAGTTCTTC.

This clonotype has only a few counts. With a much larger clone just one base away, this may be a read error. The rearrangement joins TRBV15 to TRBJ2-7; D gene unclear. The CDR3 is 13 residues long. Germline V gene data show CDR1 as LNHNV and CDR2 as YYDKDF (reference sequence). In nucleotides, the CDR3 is TGTGCCACCAGCAGAGTCGTGGGCTACGGGCAGTACTTC. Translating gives CATSRVVGYGQYF.

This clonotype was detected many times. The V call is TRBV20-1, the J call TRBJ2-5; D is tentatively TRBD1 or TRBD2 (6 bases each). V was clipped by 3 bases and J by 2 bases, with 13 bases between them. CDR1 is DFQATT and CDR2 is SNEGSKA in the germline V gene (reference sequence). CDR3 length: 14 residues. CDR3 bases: TGCAGTGCTAGGGGCTGGGGGGCTCAAGAGACCCAGTACTTC. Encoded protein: CSARGWGAQETQYF.

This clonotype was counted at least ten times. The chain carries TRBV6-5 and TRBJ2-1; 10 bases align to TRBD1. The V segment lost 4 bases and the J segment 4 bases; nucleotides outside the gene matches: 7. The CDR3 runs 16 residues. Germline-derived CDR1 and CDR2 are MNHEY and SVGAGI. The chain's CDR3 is CASSFSGTGVYNEQFF. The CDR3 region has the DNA TGTGCCAGCAGTTTCTCCGGGACAGGGGTTTACAATGAGCAGTTCTTC.

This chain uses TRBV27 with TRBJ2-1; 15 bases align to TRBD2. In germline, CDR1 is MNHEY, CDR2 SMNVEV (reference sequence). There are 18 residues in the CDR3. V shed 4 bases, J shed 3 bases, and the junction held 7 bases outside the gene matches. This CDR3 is CASSSWTSGRAYYNEQFF. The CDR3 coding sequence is TGTGCCAGCAGTTCGTGGACTAGCGGGAGGGCCTACTACAATGAGCAGTTCTTC.

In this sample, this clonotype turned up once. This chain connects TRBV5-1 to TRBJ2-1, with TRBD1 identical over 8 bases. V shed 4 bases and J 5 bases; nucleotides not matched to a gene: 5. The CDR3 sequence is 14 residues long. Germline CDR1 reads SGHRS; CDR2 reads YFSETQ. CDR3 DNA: TGCGCCAGCAGCCAAGGACAGGGCAACAATGAGCAGTTCTTC. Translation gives CASSQGQGNNEQFF.